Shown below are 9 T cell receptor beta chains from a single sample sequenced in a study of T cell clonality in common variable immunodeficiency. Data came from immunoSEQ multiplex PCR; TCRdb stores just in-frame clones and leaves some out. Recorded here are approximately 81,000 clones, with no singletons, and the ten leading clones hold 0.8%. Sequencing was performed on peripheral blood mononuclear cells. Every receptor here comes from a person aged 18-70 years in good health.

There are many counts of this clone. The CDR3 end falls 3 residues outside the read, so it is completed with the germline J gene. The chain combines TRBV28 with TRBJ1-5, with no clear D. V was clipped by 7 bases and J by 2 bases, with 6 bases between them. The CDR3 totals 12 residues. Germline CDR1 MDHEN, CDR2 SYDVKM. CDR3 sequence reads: CASTGGNQPQHF. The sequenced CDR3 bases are TGTGCCAGCACCGGTGGCAATCAGCCC.

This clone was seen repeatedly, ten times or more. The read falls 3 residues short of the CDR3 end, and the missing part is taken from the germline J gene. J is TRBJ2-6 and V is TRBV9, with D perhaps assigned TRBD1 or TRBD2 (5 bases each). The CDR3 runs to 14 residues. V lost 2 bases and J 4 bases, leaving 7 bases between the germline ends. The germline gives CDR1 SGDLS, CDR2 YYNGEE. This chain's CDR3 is CASSVEGGANVLTF. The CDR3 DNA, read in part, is TGTGCCAGCAGCGTTGAGGGGGGGGCCAACGTC.

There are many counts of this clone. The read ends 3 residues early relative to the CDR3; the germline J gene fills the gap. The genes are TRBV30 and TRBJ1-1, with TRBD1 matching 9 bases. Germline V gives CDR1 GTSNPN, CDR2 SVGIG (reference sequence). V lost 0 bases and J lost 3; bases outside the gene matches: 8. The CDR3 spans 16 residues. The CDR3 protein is CAWSVEGQGIDTEAFF. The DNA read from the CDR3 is TGTGCCTGGAGTGTAGAGGGACAGGGAATCGACACTGAA.

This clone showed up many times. The CDR3: CSARAGTSLEQFF. The CDR3 DNA, read in part, is TGCAGTGCTAGGGCCGGGACTAGTCTTGAG. The V gene is TRBV20-1, the J gene TRBJ2-1, with 8 bases matching TRBD2. The read stops 3 residues short of the end of the CDR3; the missing end is completed from the germline J gene. The CDR3 runs 13 residues. Germline trimming cut 3 bases from V and 9 bases from J; bases unmatched to any gene: 7. Germline V CDR1 and CDR2: DFQATT, SNEGSKA (reference sequence).

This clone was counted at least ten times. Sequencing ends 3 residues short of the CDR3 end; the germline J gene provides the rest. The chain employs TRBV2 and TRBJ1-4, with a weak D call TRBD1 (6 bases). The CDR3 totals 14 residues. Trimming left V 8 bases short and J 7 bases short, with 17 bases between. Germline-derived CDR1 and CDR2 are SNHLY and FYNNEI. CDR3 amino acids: CASEQGLLAEKLFF. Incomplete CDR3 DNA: TGTGCCAGCGAGCAGGGGCTCCTGGCTGAAAAA.

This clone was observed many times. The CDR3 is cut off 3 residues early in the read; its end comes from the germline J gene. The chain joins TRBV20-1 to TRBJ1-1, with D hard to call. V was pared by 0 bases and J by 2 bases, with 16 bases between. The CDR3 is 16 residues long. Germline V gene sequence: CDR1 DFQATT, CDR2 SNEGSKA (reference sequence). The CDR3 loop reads CSARDQTGQANTEAFF. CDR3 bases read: TGCAGTGCTAGAGATCAAACTGGGCAGGCTAACACTGAA.

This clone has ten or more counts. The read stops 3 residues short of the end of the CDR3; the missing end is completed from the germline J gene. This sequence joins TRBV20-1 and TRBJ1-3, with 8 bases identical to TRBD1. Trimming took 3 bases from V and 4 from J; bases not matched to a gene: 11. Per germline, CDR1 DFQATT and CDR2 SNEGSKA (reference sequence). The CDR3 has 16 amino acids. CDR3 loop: CSASRVTGVAGNTIYF. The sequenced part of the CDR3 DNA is TGCAGTGCTAGTAGGGTGACAGGGGTGGCAGGAAACACC.

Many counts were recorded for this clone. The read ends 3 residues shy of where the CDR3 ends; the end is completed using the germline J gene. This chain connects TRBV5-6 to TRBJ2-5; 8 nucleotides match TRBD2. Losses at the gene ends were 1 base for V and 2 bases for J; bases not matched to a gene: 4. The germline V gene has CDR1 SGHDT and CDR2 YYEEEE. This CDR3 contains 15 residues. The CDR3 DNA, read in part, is TGTGCCAGCAGCTTGACTAGCGGAGATCAAGAGACC. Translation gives CASSLTSGDQET. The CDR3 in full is CASSLTSGDQETQYF.

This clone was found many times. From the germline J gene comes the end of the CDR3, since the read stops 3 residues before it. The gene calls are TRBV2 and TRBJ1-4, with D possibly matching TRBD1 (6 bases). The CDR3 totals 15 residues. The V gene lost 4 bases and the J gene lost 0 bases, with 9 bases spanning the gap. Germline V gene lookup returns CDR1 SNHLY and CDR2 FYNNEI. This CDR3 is CASSAGQSTNEKLFF. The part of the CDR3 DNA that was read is TGTGCCAGCAGTGCCGGACAGTCAACTAATGAAAAA.